This T cell receptor beta chain was documented in a study of T cell repertoires in cytomegalovirus infection. Turning to the study itself: The public TCR beta signatures pointed to both CMV infection and matching HLA type. Study-level findings and limits: Of the TCR beta families, the public ones yielded a cumulative frequency that identified carriers of CMV plus the relevant HLA.

This clonotype showed up just a few times. Its antigen is not identified. The CDR3 runs to 11 residues. The germline V gene has CDR1 SQVTM and CDR2 ANQGSEA. With 3 bases removed from V and 9 bases from J, the gap between germline ends came to 6 bases. TCRdb reprocessed the reads via MiXCR and lists one record per CDR3 protein. The sample lists approximately 150,000 distinct CDR3 sequences, 5% to 6.5% occurring once. The receptor was derived from a human donor in good health (CMV status not recorded). Some clones in this sample may be carry-over from other donors' samples. The chain employs TRBV29-1 and TRBJ2-6, with D uncertain. Sequenced material: PBMCs. The CDR3 bases are TGCAGCGTTGAGGATTTCAACGTCCTGACTTTC. Encoded protein: CSVEDFNVLTF.